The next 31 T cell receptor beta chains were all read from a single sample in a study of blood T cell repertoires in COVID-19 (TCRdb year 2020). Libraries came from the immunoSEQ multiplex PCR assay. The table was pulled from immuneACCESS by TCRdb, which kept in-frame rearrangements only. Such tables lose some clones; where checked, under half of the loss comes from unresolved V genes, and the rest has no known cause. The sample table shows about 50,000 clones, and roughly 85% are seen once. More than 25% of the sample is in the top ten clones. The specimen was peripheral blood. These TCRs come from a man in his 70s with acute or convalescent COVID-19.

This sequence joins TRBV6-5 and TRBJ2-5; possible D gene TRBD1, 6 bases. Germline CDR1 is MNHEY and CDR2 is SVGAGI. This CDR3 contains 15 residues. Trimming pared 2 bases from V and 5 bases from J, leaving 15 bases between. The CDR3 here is CASSYQGQNRETQYF. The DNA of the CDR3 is TGTGCCAGCAGTTACCAGGGGCAAAATAGGGAGACCCAGTACTTC.

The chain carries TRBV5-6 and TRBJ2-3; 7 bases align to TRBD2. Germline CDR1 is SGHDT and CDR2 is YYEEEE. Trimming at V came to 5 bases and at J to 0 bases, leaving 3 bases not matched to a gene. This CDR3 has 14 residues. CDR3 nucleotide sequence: TGTGCCAGCAGGGGAGGGCCAAGCACAGATACGCAGTATTTT. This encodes CASRGGPSTDTQYF.

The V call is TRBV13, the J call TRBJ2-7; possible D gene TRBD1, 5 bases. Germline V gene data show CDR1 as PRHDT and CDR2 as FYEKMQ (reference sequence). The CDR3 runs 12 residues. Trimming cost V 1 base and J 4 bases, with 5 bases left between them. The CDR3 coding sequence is TGTGCCAGCAGCTTAGAGGGGTACGAGCAGTACTTC. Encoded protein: CASSLEGYEQYF.

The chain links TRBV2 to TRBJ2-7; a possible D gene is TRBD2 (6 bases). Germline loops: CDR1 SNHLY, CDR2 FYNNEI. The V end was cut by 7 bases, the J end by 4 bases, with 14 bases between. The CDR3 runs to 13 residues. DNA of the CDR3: TGTGCCAGCACGTTGAGTGCGGGGTACGAGCAGTACTTC. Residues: CASTLSAGYEQYF.

Here the CDR3 reads CASSQWTGVDTEAFF. CDR3 coding DNA: TGTGCCAGCAGCCAGTGGACAGGGGTGGACACTGAAGCTTTCTTT. V gene TRBV3-1 (or the pseudogene TRBV3-2) combines with J gene TRBJ1-1; the match to TRBD1 covers 9 bases. Germline CDR1 and CDR2: LGHDT and YNNKEL (reference sequence). V was pared by 3 bases and J by 3 bases, with 5 bases of the junction left unmatched. CDR3 length: 15 amino acids.

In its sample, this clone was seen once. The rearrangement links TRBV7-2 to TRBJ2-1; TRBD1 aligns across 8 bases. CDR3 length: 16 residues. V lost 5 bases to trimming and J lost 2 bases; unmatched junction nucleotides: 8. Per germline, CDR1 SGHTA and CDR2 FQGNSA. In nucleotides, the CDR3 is TGTGCCAGCAGCGCGCAGGGGGCGCCGGCCTACAATGAGCAGTTCTTC. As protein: CASSAQGAPAYNEQFF.

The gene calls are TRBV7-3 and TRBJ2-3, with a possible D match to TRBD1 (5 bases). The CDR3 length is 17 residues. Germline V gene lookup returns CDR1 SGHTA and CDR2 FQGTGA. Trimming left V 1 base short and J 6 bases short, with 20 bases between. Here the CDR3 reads CASSLMPGAQEGDTQYF. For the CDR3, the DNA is TGTGCCAGCAGCTTAATGCCAGGAGCACAGGAAGGGGATACGCAGTATTTT.

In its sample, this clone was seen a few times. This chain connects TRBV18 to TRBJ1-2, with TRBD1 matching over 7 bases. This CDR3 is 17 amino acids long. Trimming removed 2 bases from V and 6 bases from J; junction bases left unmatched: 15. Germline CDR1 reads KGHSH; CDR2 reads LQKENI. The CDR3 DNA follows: TGTGCCAGCTCACCAGTAACAGGGGCACCCCAGGTGGATGGCTACACCTTC. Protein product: CASSPVTGAPQVDGYTF.

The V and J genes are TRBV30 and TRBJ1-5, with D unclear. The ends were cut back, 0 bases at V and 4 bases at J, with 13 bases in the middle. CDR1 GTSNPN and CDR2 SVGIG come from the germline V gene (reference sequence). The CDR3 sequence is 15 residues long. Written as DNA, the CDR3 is TGTGCCTGGAGTGTACCGGGAGGAGGAAATCAGCCCCAGCATTTT. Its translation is CAWSVPGGGNQPQHF.

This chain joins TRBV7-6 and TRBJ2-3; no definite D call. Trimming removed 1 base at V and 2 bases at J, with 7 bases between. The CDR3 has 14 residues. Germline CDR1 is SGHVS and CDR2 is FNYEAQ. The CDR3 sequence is CASSLGGFTDTQYF. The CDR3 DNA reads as TGTGCCAGCAGCTTAGGAGGTTTCACAGATACGCAGTATTTT.

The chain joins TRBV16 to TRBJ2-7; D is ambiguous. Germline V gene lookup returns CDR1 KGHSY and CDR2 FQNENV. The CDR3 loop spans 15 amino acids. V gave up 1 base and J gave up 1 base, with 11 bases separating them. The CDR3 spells CASSQFGGPSYEQYF. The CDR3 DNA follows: TGTGCCAGCAGCCAATTCGGTGGGCCATCCTACGAGCAGTACTTC.

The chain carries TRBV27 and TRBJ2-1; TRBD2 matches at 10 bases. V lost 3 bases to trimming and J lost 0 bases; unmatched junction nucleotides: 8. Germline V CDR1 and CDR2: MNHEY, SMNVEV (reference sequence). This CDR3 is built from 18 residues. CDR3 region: CASSFYSSGRRSYNEQFF. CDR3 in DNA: TGTGCCAGCAGTTTTTACTCTAGCGGGAGACGCTCCTACAATGAGCAGTTCTTC.

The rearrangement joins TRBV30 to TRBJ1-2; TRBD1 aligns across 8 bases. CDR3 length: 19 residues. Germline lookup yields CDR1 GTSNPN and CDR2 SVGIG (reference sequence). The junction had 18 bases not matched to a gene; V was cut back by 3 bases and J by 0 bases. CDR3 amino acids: CAWSGPGQATVRSNYGYTF. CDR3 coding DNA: TGTGCCTGGAGCGGACCGGGACAGGCAACGGTTCGATCTAACTATGGCTACACCTTC.

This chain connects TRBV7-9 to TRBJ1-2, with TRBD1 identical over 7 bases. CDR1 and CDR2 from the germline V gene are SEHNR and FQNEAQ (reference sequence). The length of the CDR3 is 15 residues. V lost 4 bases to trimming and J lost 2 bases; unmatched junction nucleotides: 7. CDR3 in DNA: TGTGCCAGCAGCTATCCTTCGACAGGGAACTATGGCTACACCTTC. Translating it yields CASSYPSTGNYGYTF.

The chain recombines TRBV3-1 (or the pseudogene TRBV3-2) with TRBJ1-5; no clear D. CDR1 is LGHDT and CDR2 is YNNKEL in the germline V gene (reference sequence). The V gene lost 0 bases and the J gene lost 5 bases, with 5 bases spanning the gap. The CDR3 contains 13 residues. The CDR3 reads CASSQDEDQPQHF. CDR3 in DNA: TGTGCCAGCAGCCAAGATGAGGATCAGCCCCAGCATTTT.

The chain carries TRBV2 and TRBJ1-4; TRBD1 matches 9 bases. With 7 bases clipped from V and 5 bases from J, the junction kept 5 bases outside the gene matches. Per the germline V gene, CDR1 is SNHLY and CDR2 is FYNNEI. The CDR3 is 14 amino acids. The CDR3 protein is CASNPGQGNEKLFF. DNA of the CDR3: TGTGCCAGCAATCCGGGACAGGGCAATGAAAAACTGTTTTTT.

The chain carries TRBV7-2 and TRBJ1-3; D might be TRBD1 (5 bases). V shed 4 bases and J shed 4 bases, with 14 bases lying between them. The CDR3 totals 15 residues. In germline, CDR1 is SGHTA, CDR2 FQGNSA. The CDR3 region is CASSSPTAGGNTIYF. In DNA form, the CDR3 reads TGTGCCAGCAGCTCACCGACAGCTGGCGGAAACACCATATATTTT.

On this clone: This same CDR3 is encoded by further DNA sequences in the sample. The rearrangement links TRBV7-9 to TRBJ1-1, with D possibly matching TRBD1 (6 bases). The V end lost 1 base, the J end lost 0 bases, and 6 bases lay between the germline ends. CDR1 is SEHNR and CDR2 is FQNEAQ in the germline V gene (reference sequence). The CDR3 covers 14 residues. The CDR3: CASSLGTVNTEAFF. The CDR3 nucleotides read TGTGCCAGCAGCTTAGGGACAGTGAACACTGAAGCTTTCTTT. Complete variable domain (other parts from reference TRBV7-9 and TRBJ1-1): DTGVSQNPRHKITKRGQNVTFRCDPISEHNRLYWYRQTLGQGPEFLTYFQNEAQLEKSRLLSDRFSAERPKGSFSTLEIQRTEQGDSAMYLCASSLGTVNTEAFFGQGTRLTVV.

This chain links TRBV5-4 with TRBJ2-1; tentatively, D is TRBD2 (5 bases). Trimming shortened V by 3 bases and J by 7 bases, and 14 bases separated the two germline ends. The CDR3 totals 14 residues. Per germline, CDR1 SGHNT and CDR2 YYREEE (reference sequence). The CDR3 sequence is CASSSRTAGNEQFF. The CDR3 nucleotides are TGTGCCAGCAGCTCGCGGACTGCTGGGAATGAGCAGTTCTTC.

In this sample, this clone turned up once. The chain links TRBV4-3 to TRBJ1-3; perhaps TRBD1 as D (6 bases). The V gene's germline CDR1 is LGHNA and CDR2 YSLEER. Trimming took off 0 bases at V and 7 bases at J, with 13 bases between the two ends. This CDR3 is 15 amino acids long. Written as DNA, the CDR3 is TGCGCCAGCAGCCAAGACCTGGGACATCAGAACACCATATATTTT. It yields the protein CASSQDLGHQNTIYF.

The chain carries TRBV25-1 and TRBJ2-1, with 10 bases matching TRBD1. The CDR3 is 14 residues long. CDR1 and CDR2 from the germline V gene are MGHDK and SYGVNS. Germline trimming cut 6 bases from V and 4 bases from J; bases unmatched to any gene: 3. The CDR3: CASRRTGGYNEQFF. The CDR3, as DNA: TGTGCCAGCAGAAGGACAGGGGGGTACAATGAGCAGTTCTTC.

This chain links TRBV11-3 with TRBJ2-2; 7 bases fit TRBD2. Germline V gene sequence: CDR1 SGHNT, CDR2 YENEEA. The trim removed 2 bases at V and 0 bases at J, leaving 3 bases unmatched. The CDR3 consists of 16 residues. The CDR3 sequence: CASSLSRGANTGELFF. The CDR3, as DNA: TGTGCCAGCAGCTTATCACGGGGGGCGAACACCGGGGAGCTGTTTTTT.

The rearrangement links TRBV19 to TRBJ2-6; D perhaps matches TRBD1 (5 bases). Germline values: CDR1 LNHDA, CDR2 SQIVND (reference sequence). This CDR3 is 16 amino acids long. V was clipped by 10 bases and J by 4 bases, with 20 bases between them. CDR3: CATRSRRALGANVLTF. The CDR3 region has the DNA TGTGCCACACGATCTCGCAGGGCCCTAGGGGCCAACGTCCTGACTTTC.

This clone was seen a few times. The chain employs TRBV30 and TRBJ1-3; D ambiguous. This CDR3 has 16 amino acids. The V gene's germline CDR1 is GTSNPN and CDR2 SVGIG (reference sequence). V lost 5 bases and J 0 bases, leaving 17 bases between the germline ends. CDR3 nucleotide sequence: TGTGCCTGGGTTACTAGGGTGGGGAGCTCTGGAAACACCATATATTTT. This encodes CAWVTRVGSSGNTIYF.

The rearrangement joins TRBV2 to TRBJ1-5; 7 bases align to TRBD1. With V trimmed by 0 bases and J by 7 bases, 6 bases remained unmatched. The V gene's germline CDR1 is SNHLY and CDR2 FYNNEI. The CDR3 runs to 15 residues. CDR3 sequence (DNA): TGTGCCAGCAGTGAAGCGTGGGACAGTCAACAGCCCCAGCATTTT. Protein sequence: CASSEAWDSQQPQHF.

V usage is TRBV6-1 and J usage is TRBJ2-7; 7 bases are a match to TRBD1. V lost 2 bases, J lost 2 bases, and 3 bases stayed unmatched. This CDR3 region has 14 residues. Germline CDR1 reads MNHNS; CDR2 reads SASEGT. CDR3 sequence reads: CASSESQGAYEQYF. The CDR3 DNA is TGTGCCAGCAGTGAAAGCCAGGGGGCCTACGAGCAGTACTTC.

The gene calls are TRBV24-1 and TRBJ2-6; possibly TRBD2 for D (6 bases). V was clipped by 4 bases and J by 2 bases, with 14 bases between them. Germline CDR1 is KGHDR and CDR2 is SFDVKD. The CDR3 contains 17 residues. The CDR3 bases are TGTGCCACCAGTGAAGGGGCGGGAACCCCTGGGGCCAACGTCCTGACTTTC. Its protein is CATSEGAGTPGANVLTF.

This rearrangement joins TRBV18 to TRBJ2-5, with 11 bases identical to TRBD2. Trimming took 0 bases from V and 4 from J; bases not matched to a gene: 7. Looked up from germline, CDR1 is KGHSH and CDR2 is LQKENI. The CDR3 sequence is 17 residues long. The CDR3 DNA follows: TGTGCCAGCTCACCACCCCTGACTAGCGGGATAGGAGAGACCCAGTACTTC. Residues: CASSPPLTSGIGETQYF. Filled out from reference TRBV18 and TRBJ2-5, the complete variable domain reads NAGVMQNPRHLVRRRGQEARLRCSPMKGHSHVYWYRQLPEEGLKFMVYLQKENIIDESGMPKERFSAEFPKEGPSILRIQQVVRGDSAAYFCASSPPLTSGIGETQYFGPGTRLLVL.

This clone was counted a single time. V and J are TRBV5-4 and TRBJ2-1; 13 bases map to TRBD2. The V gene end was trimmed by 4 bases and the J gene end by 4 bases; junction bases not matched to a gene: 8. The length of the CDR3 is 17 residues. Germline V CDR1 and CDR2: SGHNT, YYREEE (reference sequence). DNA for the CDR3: TGTGCCAGCAGCCCCAGACTAGCGGGGGGTGGATACAATGAGCAGTTCTTC. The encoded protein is CASSPRLAGGGYNEQFF.

The CDR3 coding sequence is TGTGCCAGCGGTAGAGAGACAGGCCAGCCCCAGCATTTT. Translated, it gives CASGRETGQPQHF. This sequence joins TRBV2 and TRBJ1-5; tentatively, D is TRBD1 (6 bases). The germline V gene encodes CDR1 SNHLY and CDR2 FYNNEI. V was trimmed by 8 bases and J by 7 bases, leaving 15 bases between them. There are 13 residues in the CDR3.

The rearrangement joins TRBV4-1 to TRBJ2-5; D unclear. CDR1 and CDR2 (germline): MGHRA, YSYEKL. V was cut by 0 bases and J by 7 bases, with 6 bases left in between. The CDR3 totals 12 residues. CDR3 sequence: CASSQDEVTQYF. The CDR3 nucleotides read TGCGCCAGCAGCCAAGATGAGGTGACCCAGTACTTC.